The text below deals with one TCR beta chain. Its specificity is unknown. This entry is derived from a study of cytomegalovirus exposure and HLA in healthy donors. Study-wide results and caveats: Cytomegalovirus-associated status was assigned to 150 or so TCR beta chains. In a later analysis, compared with equally common non-associated chains, HLA-associated beta chains were more expanded. Among donors in an Asian-associated ancestry cluster, a later analysis reportedly found fewer N-insertions than the roughly 680-donor mean.

PCR used 60 Vbeta primers and 13 Jbeta primers. The table came from immunoSEQ multiplex PCR; TCRdb's copy has only in-frame clones and leaves some out. The sample yields under 110,000 clones, 65% to 90% seen once. CDR3 length: 15 amino acids. Germline V gives CDR1 SGHDT, CDR2 YYEEEE. Sequencing was performed on PBMCs. The J gene is TRBJ2-5, the V gene TRBV5-6; TRBD2 aligns across 8 bases. The assigned J gene may be wrong: the sequence end matches TRBJ2-7 better. This clonotype originated in a man between 50 and 59 years old in good health and CMV-seronegative. The CDR3 coding sequence is TGTGCCAGCAGCTTGTTAGTGGGACTAGAATACGAGCAGTACTTC. Its translation is CASSLLVGLEYEQYF.